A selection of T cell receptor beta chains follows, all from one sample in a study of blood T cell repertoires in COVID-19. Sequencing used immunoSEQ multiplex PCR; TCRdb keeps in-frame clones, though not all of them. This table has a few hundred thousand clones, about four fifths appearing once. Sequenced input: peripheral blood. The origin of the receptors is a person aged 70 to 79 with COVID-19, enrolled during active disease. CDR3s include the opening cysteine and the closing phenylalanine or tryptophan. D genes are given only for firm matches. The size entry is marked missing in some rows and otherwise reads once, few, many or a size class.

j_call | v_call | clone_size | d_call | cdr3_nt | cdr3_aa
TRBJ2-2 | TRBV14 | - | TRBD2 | TGTGCCAGCAGCCGGCGGGGGGGCCGCACCGGGGAGCTGTTTTTT | CASSRRGGRTGELFF
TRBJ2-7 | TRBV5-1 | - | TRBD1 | TGCGCCAGCAGCTTGATTGGTCAGGGGGCCTACGAGCAGTACTTC | CASSLIGQGAYEQYF
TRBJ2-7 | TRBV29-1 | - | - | TGCAGCGCTGTCCTTACCTACGAGCAGTACTTC | CSAVLTYEQYF
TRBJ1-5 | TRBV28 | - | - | TGTGCCAGCAGCCCCGGAGTGCCGCGCAATCAGCCCCAGCATTTT | CASSPGVPRNQPQHF
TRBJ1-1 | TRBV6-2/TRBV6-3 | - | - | TGTGCCAGCAGTTACTCGAGGTTACGTGTGGTAGCTTTCTTT | CASSYSRLRVVAFF
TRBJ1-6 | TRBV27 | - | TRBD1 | TGTGCCAGCAGCGAACAGGGGGCCCTATATAATTCACCCCTCCACTTT | CASSEQGALYNSPLHF
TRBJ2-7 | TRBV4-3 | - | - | TGCGCCAGCAGCCAAGAACCGGACAACTCCTACGAGCAGTACTTC | CASSQEPDNSYEQYF
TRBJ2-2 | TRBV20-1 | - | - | TGCAGTGCTAGCGGGACCGGGGAGCTGTTTTTT | CSASGTGELFF
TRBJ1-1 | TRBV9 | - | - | TGTGCCAGCAGCGCTGTCCGGCAGGTGGGAGCTTTCTTT | CASSAVRQVGAFF
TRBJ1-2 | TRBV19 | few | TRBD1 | TGTGCCAGTAGTGTCCGGGACAGGGTCTTTGGCTACACCTTC | CASSVRDRVFGYTF
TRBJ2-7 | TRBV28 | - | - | TGTGCCAGCAGTACCAGGGTCTCCTACGAGCAGTACTTC | CASSTRVSYEQYF
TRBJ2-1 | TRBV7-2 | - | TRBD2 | TGTGCCAGCAGCACTCGACTAGCGGGGACCTACAATGAGCAGTTCTTC | CASSTRLAGTYNEQFF
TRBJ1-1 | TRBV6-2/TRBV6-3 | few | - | TGTGCCAGCAGTTACGGCACAGGGACGACTGAAGCTTTCTTT | CASSYGTGTTEAFF
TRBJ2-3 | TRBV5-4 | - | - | TGTGCCAGCAGCTTGGGGCTGGGTACGGGAGATACGCAGTATTTT | CASSLGLGTGDTQYF
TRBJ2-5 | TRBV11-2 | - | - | TGTGCCAGCAGCTTAGGCGGGAAGGTGACCCAGTACTTC | CASSLGGKVTQYF
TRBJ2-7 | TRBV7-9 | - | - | TGTGCCAGCAGCTTAACCGTTGCGGACAGAGCCTACGAGCAGTACTTC | CASSLTVADRAYEQYF
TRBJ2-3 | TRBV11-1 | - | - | TGTGCCAGCAGCCCCGGGGAGGCAGATACGCAGTATTTT | CASSPGEADTQYF
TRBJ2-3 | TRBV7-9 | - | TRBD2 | TGTGCCAGCAGCCGAGCGGGGCCGGGGGCAGATACGCAGTATTTT | CASSRAGPGADTQYF
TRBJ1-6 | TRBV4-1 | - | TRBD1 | TGCGCCAGCAGCCGGTCCCGGGACAGGGTAAATTCACCCCTCCACTTT | CASSRSRDRVNSPLHF
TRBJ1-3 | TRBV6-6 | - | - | TGTGCCAGCACCCAACCAGCGATTTCTGGAAACACCATATATTTT | CASTQPAISGNTIYF
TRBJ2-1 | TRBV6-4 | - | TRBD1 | TGTGCCAGCAGTTCCACAGGGGGCTATTACAATGAGCAGTTCTTC | CASSSTGGYYNEQFF
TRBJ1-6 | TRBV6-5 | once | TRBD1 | TGTGCCAGCAGTACCGACAGGGCCAGAAATTCACCCCTCCACTTT | CASSTDRARNSPLHF
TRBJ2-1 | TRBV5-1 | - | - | TGCGCCAGCAGCTTCGGGCAGGGGTTCAATGAGCAGTTCTTC | CASSFGQGFNEQFF
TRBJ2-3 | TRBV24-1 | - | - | TGTGCCACCAGTGACACTACACGAGGGGGAGATACGCAGTATTTT | CATSDTTRGGDTQYF
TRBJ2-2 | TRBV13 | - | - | TGTGCCAGCAGCTTAATGGGAGCCGGGGAGCTGTTTTTT | CASSLMGAGELFF
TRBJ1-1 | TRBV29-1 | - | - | TGCAGCGTTGAAGATAAAGTTTTGGCTGCTTTCTTT | CSVEDKVLAAFF
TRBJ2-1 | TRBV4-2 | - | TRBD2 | TGTGCCAGCAGCCAAGAGGTTTGGACTAGCGTAAGTGAGCAGTTCTTC | CASSQEVWTSVSEQFF
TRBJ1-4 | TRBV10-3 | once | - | TGTGCCATCAGTGAGGGCAGGCTTAGTGAAAAACTGTTTTTT | CAISEGRLSEKLFF
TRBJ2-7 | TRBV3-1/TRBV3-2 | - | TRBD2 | TGTGCCAGCAGCCGTATCGGGACTAGCTATGCTTCCGAGCAGTACTTC | CASSRIGTSYASEQYF
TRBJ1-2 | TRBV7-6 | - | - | TGTGCCAGCAGCTTAGATGGGCTCCTTCTGGAAGGCTACACCTTC | CASSLDGLLLEGYTF
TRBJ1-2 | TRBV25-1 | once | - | TGTGCCAGCAGTGTGCAGAGACAGACTAACTATGGCTACACCTTC | CASSVQRQTNYGYTF
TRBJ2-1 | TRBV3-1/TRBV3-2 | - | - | TGTGCCAGCAGCCAAGAAAAGCTTAACTACGCCCGCAATGAGCAGTTCTTC | CASSQEKLNYARNEQFF
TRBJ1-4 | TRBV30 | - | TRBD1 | TGTGCCTGGAGTCGGACAGGGTCAACTAATGAAAAACTGTTTTTT | CAWSRTGSTNEKLFF
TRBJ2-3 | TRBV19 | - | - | TGTGCCAGTACTTCACTAACGACCGATACGCAGTATTTT | CASTSLTTDTQYF
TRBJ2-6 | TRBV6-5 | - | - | TGTGCCAGCAGATACTCTGGGGCCAACGTCCTGACTTTC | CASRYSGANVLTF